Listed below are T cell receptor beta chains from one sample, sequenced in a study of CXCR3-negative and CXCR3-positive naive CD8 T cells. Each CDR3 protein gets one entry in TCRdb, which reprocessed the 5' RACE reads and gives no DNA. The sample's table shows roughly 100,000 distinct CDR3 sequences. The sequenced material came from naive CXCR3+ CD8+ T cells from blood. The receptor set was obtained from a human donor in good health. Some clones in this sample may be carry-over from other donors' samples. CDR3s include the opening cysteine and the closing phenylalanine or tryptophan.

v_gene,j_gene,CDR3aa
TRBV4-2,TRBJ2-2,CASSPRGASGGSNTGELFF
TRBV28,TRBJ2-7,CATSVGASGRTYEQYF
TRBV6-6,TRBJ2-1,CASGSGYNEQFF
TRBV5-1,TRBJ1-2,CASSQGDSGYGYTF
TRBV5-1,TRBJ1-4,CASSSGFTNEKLFF
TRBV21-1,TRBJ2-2,CASSSRTGDNGLGEGELFF
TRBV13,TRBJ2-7,CASSGTSGDSYEQYF
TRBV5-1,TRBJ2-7,CASRDMDWSSYEQYF
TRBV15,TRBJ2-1,CATFGRQGEKRNQQFF
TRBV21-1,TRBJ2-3,CASSNRRGVTDTQYF
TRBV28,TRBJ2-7,CACRGGYEQYF
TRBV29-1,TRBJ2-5,CSVEDAVRDETQYF
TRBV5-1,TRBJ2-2,CASSLEGTGELFF
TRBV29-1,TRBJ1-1,CSVEGGEDTEAFF
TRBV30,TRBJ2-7,CAWSDPWAPYEQYF
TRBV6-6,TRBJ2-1,CASSYSTEGTYNEQFF
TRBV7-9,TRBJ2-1,CASRNPSTGGNEQFF
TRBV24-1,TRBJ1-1,CATSAGSYTEAFF
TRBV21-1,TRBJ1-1,CASSKAGQDGAVNTEAFF
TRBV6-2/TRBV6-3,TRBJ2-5,CASSYAYQETQYF
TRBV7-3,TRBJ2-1,CASSLTAGGYNEQFF
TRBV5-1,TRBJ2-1,CASSLAEASDSHEQFF
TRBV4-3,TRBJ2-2,CASSQGFGIMGTGELFF
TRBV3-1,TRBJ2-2,CASSQDSRGSRITGELFF
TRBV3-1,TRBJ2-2,CASSQDRSGANTGELFF
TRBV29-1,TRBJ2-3,CSVEGGDYKTDTQYF
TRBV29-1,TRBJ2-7,CSVEESGQVSYEQYF
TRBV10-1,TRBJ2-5,CASSTYRKIQGEETQYF
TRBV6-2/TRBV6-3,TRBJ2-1,CASSYALAGGSSYNEQFF
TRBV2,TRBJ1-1,CARLGQGIANTEAFF
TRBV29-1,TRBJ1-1,CSAGGFGTEAFF
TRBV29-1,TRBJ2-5,CSVDLAGALGGETQYF
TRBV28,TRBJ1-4,CASRGGEKLFF
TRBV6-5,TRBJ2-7,CASSQGQGAYEQYF
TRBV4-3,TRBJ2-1,CASSQELELAGGKVFF
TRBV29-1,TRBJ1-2,CSVQGMSRGYTF
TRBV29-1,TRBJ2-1,CSVEGRQGQLQFF
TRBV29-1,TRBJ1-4,CSAWIPTNEKLIF
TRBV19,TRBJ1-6,CASSKSRQGWNSPLHF
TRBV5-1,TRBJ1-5,CASSRRNPGLWQPQHF
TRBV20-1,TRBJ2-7,CSARDRVSSYEQYF
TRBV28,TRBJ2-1,CASSQRGYYNEQFF
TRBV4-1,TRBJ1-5,CASSQDLWQVNQPQHF
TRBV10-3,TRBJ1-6,CAAQVDDDSPLHF
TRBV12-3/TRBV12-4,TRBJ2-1,CASRPSSSYNEQFF
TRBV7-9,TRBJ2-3,CASSYPRGDTQYF
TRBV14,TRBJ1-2,CASSQDHYYGYTF
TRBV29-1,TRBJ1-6,CSSFWTGANSPLHF
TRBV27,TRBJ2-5,CASSRQGRLQETQYF
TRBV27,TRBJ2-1,CASSTRDRLYNEQFF